Detailed here is one T cell receptor beta chain. Antigen unknown. The sample originates from a study of monozygotic twins with inflammatory bowel disease. Whole-study findings and limits: No separation of different T cell subtypes was possible. Inverse Simpson values showed less TCRbeta diversity in IBD patients than in their healthy co-twins.

From the 5' RACE reads, TCRdb lists one entry per CDR3 protein and no DNA. This sample contains about 450,000 distinct CDR3 sequences. There are 13 residues in the CDR3. CDR1 and CDR2 from the germline V gene are SGHVS and FNYEAQ. This sequence was found in a human donor with ulcerative colitis or Crohn's disease, or a healthy co-twin of an affected twin (not recorded which). This chain joins TRBV7-6 and TRBJ2-1; TCRdb proposes TRBD1, but this gene call is untestable without DNA. The sample comprised blood. The CDR3 loop is CASSLRTGDEQFF.